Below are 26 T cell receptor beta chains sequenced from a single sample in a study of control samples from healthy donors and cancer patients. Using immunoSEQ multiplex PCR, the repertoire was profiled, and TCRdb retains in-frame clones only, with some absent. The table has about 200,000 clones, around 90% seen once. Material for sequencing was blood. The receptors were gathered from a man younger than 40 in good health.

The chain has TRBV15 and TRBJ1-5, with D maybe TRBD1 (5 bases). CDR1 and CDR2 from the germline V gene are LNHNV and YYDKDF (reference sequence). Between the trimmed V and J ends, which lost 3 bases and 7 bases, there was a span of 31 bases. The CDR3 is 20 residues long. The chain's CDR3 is CATSSYGGALRGTRGQPQHF. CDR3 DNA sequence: TGTGCCACCAGCAGCTACGGGGGTGCCTTGAGGGGTACCAGAGGACAGCCCCAGCATTTT.

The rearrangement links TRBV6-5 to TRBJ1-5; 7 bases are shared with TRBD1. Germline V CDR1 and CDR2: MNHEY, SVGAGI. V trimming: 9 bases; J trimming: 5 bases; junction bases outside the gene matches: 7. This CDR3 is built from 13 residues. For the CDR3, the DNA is TGTGCCAGTAGACAGGGCTCCTATCAGCCCCAGCATTTT. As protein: CASRQGSYQPQHF.

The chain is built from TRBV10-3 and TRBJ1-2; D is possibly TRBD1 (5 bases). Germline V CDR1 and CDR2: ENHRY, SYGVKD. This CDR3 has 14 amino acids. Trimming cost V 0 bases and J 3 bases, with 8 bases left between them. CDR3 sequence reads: CAISESGGDYGYTF. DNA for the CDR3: TGTGCCATCAGTGAGTCGGGGGGGGACTATGGCTACACCTTC.

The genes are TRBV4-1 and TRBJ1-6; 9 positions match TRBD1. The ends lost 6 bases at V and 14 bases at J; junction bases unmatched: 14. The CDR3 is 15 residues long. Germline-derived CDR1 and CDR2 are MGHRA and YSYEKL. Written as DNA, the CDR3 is TGCGCCAGCAGTTCTCCGGGACAGGGCATGTACACCCTCCACTTT. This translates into CASSSPGQGMYTLHF.

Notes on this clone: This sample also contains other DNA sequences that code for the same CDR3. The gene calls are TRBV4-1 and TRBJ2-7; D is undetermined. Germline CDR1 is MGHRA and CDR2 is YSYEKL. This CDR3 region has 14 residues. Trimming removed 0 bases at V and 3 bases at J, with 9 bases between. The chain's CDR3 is CASSQDRGSYEQYF. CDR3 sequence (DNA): TGCGCCAGCAGCCAAGATCGAGGTAGCTACGAGCAGTACTTC.

DNA for the CDR3: TGTGCCAGCAACGATGTCCAGGCCCTAAGCTCTGGAAACACCATATATTTT. It translates to CASNDVQALSSGNTIYF. The chain uses TRBV2 and TRBJ1-3; D unresolved. Germline V gene data show CDR1 as SNHLY and CDR2 as FYNNEI. Trimming cost V 7 bases and J 0 bases, with 19 bases left between them. The length of the CDR3 is 17 residues. Looking up the rest from reference TRBV2 and TRBJ1-3 gives the full variable domain: EPEVTQTPSHQVTQMGQEVILRCVPISNHLYFYWYRQILGQKVEFLVSFYNNEISEKSEIFDDQFSVERPDGSNFTLKIRSTKLEDSAMYFCASNDVQALSSGNTIYFGEGSWLTVV.

The chain's CDR3 is CASSRGQLNEKLFF. CDR3 in DNA: TGTGCCAGCAGCAGGGGACAGCTTAATGAAAAACTGTTTTTT. V usage is TRBV11-2 and J usage is TRBJ1-4; 7 nucleotides agree with TRBD1. The germline V gene has CDR1 SGHAT and CDR2 FQNNGV. Unmatched junction bases numbered 4, after V lost 5 bases and J lost 4 bases. CDR3 length: 14 residues.

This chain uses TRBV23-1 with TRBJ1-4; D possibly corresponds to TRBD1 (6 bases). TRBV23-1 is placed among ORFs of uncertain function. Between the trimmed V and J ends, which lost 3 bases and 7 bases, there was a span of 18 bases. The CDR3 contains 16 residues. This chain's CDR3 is CASSHDTSGVGEKLFF. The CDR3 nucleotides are TGCGCCAGCAGTCATGATACTTCAGGGGTTGGTGAAAAACTGTTTTTT.

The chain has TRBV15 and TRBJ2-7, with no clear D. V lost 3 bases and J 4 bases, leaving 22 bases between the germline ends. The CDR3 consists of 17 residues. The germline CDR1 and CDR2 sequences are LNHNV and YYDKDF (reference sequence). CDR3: CATSSKRSAGSPYEQYF. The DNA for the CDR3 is TGTGCCACCAGCAGTAAGAGGTCGGCAGGATCCCCGTACGAGCAGTACTTC. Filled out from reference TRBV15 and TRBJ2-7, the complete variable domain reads DAMVIQNPRYQVTQFGKPVTLSCSQTLNHNVMYWYQQKSSQAPKLLFHYYDKDFNNEADTPDNFQSRRPNTSFCFLDIRSPGLGDTAMYLCATSSKRSAGSPYEQYFGPGTRLTVT.

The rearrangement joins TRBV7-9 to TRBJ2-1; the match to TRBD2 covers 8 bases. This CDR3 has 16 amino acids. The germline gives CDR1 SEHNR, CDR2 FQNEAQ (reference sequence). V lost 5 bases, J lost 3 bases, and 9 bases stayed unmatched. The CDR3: CASSPTRTSNYNEQFF. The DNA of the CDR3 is TGTGCCAGCAGCCCGACCCGGACTAGCAACTACAATGAGCAGTTCTTC.

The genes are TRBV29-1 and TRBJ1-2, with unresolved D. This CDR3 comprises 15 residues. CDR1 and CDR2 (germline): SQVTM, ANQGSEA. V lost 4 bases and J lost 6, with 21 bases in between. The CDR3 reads CSVVRRGPSVDGYTF. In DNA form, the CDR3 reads TGCAGCGTTGTTCGACGAGGCCCTTCGGTGGATGGCTACACCTTC.

CDR3 nucleotide sequence: TGTGCCAGCTCAACAGGGGACTATGGCTACACCTTC. Its protein product is CASSTGDYGYTF. This chain links TRBV18 with TRBJ1-2, with 7 bases aligning to TRBD1. The CDR3 is 12 residues long. The trim removed 5 bases at V and 3 bases at J, leaving 0 bases unmatched. Germline CDR1 reads KGHSH; CDR2 reads LQKENI.

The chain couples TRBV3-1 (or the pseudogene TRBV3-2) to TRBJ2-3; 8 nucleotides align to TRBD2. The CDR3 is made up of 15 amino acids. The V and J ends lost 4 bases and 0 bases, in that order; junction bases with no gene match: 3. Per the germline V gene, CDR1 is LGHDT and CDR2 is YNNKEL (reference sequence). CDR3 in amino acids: CASSLSGASTDTQYF. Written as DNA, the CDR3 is TGTGCCAGCAGCCTTAGCGGGGCTAGCACAGATACGCAGTATTTT.

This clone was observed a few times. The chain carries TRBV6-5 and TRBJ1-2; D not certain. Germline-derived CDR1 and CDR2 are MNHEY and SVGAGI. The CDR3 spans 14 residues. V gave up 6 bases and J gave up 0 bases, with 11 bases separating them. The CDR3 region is CASSPSAANYGYTF. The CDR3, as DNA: TGTGCCAGCAGCCCCTCGGCCGCTAACTATGGCTACACCTTC.

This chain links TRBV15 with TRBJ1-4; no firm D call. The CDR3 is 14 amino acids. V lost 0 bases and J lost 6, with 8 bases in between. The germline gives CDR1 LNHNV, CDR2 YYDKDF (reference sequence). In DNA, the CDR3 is TGTGCCACCAGCAGAGATCTTACGGATGAAAAACTGTTTTTT. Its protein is CATSRDLTDEKLFF.

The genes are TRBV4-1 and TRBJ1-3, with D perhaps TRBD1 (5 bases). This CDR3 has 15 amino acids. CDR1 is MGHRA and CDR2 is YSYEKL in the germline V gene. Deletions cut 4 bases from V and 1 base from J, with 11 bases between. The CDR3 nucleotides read TGCGCCAGCAGCCGTATGGGACTTTCTGGAAACACCATATATTTT. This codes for CASSRMGLSGNTIYF.

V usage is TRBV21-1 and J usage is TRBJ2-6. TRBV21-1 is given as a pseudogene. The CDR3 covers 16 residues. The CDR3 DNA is TGTGCCAGCAGCAAAGTGGGGACCCTAGGGGCCAACGTCCTGACTTTC. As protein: CASSKVGTLGANVLTF.

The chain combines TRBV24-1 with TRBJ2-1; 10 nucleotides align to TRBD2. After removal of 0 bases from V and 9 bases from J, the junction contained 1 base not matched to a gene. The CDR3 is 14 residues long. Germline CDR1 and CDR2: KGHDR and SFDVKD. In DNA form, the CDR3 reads TGTGCCACCAGTGATTTGATAGCGGGGGGTGAGCAGTTCTTC. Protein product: CATSDLIAGGEQFF.

The CDR3 loop reads CASSLSIPNLGDYEQYF. In DNA form, the CDR3 reads TGTGCCAGCAGTTTATCGATCCCAAACCTTGGTGACTACGAGCAGTACTTC. The chain links TRBV27 to TRBJ2-7; no clear D. CDR1 is MNHEY and CDR2 is SMNVEV in the germline V gene (reference sequence). The length of the CDR3 is 17 residues. V dropped 0 bases and J dropped 3 bases, with 18 bases sitting between them.

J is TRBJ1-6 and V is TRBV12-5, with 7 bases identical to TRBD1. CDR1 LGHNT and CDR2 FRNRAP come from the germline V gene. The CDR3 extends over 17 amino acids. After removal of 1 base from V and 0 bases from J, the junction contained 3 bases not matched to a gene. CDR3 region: CASGLDRGSSYNSPLHF. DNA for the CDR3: TGTGCTAGTGGTTTGGACAGGGGAAGCTCCTATAATTCACCCCTCCACTTT.

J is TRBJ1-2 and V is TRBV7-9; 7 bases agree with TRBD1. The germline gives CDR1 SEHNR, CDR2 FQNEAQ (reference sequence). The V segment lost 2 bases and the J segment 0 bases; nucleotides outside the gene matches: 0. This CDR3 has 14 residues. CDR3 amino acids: CASSLTGANYGYTF. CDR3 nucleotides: TGTGCCAGCAGCTTAACAGGGGCTAACTATGGCTACACCTTC.

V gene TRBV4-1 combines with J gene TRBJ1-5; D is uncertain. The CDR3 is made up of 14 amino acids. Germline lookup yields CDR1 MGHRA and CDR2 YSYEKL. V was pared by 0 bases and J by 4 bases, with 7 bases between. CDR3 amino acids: CASSQDSINQPQHF. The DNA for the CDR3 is TGCGCCAGCAGCCAAGATAGTATTAATCAGCCCCAGCATTTT.

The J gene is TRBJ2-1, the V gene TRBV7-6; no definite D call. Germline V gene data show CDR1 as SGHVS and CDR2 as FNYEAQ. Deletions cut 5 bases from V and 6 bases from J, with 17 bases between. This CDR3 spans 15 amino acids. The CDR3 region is CASSQTRSSGNEQFF. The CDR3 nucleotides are TGTGCCAGCAGCCAGACAAGAAGTAGTGGCAATGAGCAGTTCTTC.

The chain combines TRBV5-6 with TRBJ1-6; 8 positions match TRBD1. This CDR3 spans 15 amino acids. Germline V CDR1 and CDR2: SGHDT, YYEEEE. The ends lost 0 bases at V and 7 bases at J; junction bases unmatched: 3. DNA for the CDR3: TGTGCCAGCAGCTTGGGGACAGGGAACAATTCACCCCTCCACTTT. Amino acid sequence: CASSLGTGNNSPLHF.

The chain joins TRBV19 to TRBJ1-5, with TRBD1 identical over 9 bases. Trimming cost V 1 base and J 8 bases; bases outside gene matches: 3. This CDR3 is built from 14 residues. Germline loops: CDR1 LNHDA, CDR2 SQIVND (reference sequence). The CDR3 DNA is TGTGCCAGTAGTATAGCGGGACAGGGTAAGCCCCAGCATTTT. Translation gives CASSIAGQGKPQHF. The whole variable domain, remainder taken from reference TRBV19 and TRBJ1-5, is DGGITQSPKYLFRKEGQNVTLSCEQNLNHDAMYWYRQDPGQGLRLIYYSQIVNDFQKGDIAEGYSVSREKKESFPLTVTSAQKNPTAFYLCASSIAGQGKPQHFGDGTRLSIL.

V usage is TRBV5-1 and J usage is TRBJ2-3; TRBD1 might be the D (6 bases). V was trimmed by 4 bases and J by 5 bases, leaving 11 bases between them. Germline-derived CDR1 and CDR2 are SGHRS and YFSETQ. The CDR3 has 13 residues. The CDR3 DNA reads TGCGCCAGCAGCAAGACAGGTCAAGATACGCAGTATTTT. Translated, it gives CASSKTGQDTQYF.